This passage covers 7 T cell receptor beta chains from one sample sequenced in a study of identical twins. TCRdb processed the 5' RACE reads anew with MiXCR; each CDR3 protein has one entry. The sample records 1.5 million to 2 million distinct CDR3 sequences, 25% to 35% being singletons. Input material: cord blood. All receptors come from a newborn girl in good health.

In its sample, this clonotype was seen a few times. The chain employs TRBV19 and TRBJ2-1, with D possibly matching TRBD2 (7 bases). The CDR3 spans 14 residues. The V end was cut by 2 bases, the J end by 9 bases, with 14 bases between. Germline lookup yields CDR1 LNHDA and CDR2 SQIVND (reference sequence). In nucleotides, the CDR3 is TGTGCCAGTAGTATACAGGGGAGGGCGTCTGAGCAGTTCTTC. It translates to CASSIQGRASEQFF. Complete variable domain (other parts from reference TRBV19 and TRBJ2-1): DGGITQSPKYLFRKEGQNVTLSCEQNLNHDAMYWYRQDPGQGLRLIYYSQIVNDFQKGDIAEGYSVSREKKESFPLTVTSAQKNPTAFYLCASSIQGRASEQFFGPGTRLTVL.

The V and J genes are TRBV6-5 and TRBJ2-1; 14 bases match TRBD2. The V segment lost 5 bases and the J segment 8 bases; nucleotides outside the gene matches: 5. Per the germline V gene, CDR1 is MNHEY and CDR2 is SVGAGI. The CDR3 has 15 amino acids. The CDR3 is CASSGTSGSRDEQFF. Written as DNA, the CDR3 is TGTGCCAGCAGTGGGACTAGCGGGAGTCGCGATGAGCAGTTCTTC.

This clonotype occurred a few times. This chain links TRBV27 with TRBJ1-2; 9 positions agree with TRBD1. The length of the CDR3 is 16 residues. Germline CDR1 reads MNHEY; CDR2 reads SMNVEV (reference sequence). Trimming removed 5 bases from V and 4 bases from J; junction bases left unmatched: 11. The CDR3 is CASSTGTGQVFYGYTF. The CDR3, as DNA: TGTGCCAGCAGTACCGGGACAGGGCAGGTTTTCTATGGCTACACCTTC.

The CDR3 reads CAISTSGGAYNEQFF. The CDR3 bases are TGTGCCATCAGCACTAGCGGGGGGGCCTACAATGAGCAGTTCTTC. V is TRBV10-3 and J is TRBJ2-1; 13 bases match TRBD2. Per germline, CDR1 ENHRY and CDR2 SYGVKD. The V and J ends lost 6 bases and 2 bases, in that order; junction bases with no gene match: 1. The CDR3 loop spans 15 amino acids.

This clonotype was observed at least ten times. This chain links TRBV5-1 with TRBJ2-1, with a tentative D call TRBD2 (6 bases). The CDR3 covers 15 residues. V was cut by 4 bases and J by 0 bases, with 11 bases left in between. The germline gives CDR1 SGHRS, CDR2 YFSETQ. The CDR3 DNA sequence: TGCGCCAGCAGCCGTAGCGGATACTCCTACAATGAGCAGTTCTTC. Its protein is CASSRSGYSYNEQFF.

The V and J genes are TRBV20-1 and TRBJ1-5; D not resolved. CDR1 and CDR2 (germline): DFQATT, SNEGSKA (reference sequence). Trimming stripped 6 bases from V and 0 bases from J, with 15 bases between. CDR3 length: 15 residues. Written as DNA, the CDR3 is TGCAGTGCAATGCCCCCTAAGAGTAGCAATCAGCCCCAGCATTTT. Protein: CSAMPPKSSNQPQHF.

This sequence joins TRBV5-1 and TRBJ2-5; 11 positions match TRBD2. This CDR3 comprises 15 residues. The V segment lost 4 bases and the J segment 1 base; nucleotides outside the gene matches: 3. Per the germline V gene, CDR1 is SGHRS and CDR2 is YFSETQ. The CDR3: CASSKTSGTQETQYF. DNA for the CDR3: TGCGCCAGCAGCAAGACTAGCGGGACCCAAGAGACCCAGTACTTC.